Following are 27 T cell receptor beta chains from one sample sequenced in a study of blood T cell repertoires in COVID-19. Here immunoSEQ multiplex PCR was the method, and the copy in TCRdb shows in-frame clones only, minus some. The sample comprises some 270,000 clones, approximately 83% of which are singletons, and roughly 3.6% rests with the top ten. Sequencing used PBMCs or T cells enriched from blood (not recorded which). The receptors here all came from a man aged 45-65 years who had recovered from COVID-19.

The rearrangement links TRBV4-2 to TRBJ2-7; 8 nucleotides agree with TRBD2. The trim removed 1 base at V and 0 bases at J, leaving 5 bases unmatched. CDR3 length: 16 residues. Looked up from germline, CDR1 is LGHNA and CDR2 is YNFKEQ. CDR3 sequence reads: CASSQGAGGGSYEQYF. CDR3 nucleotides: TGTGCCAGCAGCCAAGGGGCGGGGGGCGGCTCCTACGAGCAGTACTTC.

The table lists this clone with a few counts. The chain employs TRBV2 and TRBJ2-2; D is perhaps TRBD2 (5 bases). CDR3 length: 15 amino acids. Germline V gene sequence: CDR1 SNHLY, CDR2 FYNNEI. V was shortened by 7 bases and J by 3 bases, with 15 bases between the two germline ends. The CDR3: CASIPGPGDTGELFF. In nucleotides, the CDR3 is TGTGCCAGCATTCCGGGTCCCGGGGACACCGGGGAGCTGTTTTTT.

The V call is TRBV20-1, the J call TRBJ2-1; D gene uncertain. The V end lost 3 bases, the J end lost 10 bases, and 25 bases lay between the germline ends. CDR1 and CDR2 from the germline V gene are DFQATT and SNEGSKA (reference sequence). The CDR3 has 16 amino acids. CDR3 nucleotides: TGCAGTGCTAGTCTTGCCGCGGTTGGCATCGCGCTCGAGCAGTTCTTC. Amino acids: CSASLAAVGIALEQFF.

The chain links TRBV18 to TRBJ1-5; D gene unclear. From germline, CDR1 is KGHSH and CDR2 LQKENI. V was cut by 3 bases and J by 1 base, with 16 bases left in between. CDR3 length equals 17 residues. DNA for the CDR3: TGTGCCAGCTCACCGACGTCCTCCGGGGTAAGCAATCAGCCCCAGCATTTT. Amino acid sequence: CASSPTSSGVSNQPQHF.

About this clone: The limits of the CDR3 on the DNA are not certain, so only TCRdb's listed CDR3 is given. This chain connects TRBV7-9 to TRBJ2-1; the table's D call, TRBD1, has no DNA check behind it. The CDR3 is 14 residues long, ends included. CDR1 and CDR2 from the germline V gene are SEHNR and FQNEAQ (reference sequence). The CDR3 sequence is CASSVGQGARRAFF.

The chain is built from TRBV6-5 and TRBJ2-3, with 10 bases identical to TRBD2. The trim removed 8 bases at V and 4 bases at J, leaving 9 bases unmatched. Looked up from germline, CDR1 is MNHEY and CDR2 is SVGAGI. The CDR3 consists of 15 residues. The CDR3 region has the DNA TGTGCCAGCGCAAGCGGGGGGGCCAATTCAGATACGCAGTATTTT. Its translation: CASASGGANSDTQYF.

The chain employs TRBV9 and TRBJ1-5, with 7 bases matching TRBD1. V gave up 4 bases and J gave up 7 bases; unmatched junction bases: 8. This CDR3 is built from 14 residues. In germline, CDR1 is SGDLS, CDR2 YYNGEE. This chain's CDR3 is CASSTSGGNQPQHF. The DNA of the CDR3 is TGTGCCAGCAGCACCTCAGGGGGGAACCAGCCCCAGCATTTT. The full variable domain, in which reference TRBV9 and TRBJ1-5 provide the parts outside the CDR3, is DSGVTQTPKHLITATGQRVTLRCSPRSGDLSVYWYQQSLDQGLQFLIQYYNGEERAKGNILERFSAQQFPDLHSELNLSSLELGDSALYFCASSTSGGNQPQHFGDGTRLSIL.

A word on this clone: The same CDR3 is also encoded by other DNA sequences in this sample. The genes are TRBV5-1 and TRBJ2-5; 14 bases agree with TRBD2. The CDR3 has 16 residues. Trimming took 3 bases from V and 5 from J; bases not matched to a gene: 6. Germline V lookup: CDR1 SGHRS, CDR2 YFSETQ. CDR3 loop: CASSSGLAGGGETQYF. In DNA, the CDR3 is TGCGCCAGCAGCTCCGGACTAGCGGGAGGAGGCGAGACCCAGTACTTC.

The CDR3 DNA follows: TGTGCTAGTGGTCCCTCCTTTCTCGGGGGTTACAATCAGCCCCAGCATTTT. Its translation is CASGPSFLGGYNQPQHF. The gene calls are TRBV12-5 and TRBJ1-5, with D possibly being TRBD1 (5 bases). Germline lookup yields CDR1 LGHNT and CDR2 FRNRAP. This CDR3 contains 17 residues. The germline V and J ends were trimmed by 5 bases and 3 bases, with 20 bases remaining between them.

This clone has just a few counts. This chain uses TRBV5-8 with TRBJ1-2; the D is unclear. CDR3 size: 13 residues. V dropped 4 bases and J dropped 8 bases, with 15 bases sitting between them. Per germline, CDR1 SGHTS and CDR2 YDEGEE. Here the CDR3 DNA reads TGTGCCAGCAGCCCTTCCGGTACGCGAGGCTACACCTTC. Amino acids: CASSPSGTRGYTF. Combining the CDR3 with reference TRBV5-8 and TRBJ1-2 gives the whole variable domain EAGVTQSPTHLIKTRGQQATLRCSPISGHTSVYWYQQALGLGLQFLLWYDEGEERNRGNFPPRFSGRQFPNYSSELNVNALELEDSALYLCASSPSGTRGYTFGSGTRLTVV.

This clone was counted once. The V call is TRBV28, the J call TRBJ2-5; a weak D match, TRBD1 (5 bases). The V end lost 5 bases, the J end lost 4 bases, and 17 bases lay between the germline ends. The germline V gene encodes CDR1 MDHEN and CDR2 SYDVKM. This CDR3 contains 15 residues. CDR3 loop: CASSPRPPGAETQYF. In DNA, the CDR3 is TGTGCCAGCAGTCCCCGACCCCCTGGGGCAGAGACCCAGTACTTC. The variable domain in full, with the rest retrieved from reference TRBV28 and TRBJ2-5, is DVKVTQSSRYLVKRTGEKVFLECVQDMDHENMFWYRQDPGLGLRLIYFSYDVKMKEKGDIPEGYSVSREKKERFSLILESASTNQTSMYLCASSPRPPGAETQYFGPGTRLLVL.

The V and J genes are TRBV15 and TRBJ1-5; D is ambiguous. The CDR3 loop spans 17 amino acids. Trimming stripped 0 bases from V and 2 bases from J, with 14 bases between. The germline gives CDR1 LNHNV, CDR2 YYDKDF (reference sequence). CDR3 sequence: CATSREFSQVGNQPQHF. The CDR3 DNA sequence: TGTGCCACCAGCAGAGAGTTTTCCCAGGTCGGCAATCAGCCCCAGCATTTT.

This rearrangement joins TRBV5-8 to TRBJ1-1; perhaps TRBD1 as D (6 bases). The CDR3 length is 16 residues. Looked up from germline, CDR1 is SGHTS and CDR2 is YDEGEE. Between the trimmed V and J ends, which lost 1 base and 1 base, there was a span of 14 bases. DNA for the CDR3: TGTGCCAGCAGCTTGACGGGGGGCTGGGCGAACACTGAAGCTTTCTTT. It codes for CASSLTGGWANTEAFF.

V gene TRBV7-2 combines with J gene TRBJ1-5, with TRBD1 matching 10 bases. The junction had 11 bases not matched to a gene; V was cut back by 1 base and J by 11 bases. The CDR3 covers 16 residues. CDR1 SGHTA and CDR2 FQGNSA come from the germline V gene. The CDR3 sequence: CASSLDGTGVSGAQHF. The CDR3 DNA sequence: TGTGCCAGCAGCTTAGATGGGACAGGGGTATCCGGGGCCCAGCATTTT.

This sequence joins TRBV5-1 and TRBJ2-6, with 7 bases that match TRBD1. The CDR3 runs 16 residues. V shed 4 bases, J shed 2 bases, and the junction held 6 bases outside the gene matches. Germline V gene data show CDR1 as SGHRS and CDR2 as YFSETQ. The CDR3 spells CASSPTGEAGANVLTF. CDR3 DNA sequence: TGCGCCAGCAGCCCCACAGGGGAAGCTGGGGCCAACGTCCTGACTTTC.

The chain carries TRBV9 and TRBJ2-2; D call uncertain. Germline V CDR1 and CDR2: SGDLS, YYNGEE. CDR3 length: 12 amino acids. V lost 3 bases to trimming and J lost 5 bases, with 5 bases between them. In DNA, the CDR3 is TGTGCCAGCAGCGCATTGACCGGGGAGCTGTTTTTT. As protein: CASSALTGELFF.

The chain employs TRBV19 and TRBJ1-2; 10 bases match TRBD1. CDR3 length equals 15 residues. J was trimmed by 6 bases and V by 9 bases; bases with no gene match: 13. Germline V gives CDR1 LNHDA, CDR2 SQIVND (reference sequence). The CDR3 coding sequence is TGTGCCAGCGCTTCAACAGGGACAGGGGTCGATGGCTACACCTTC. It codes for CASASTGTGVDGYTF.

CDR3 residues: CSVESNSGNTIYF. Written as DNA, the CDR3 is TGCAGCGTTGAGTCCAACTCTGGAAACACCATATATTTT. V usage is TRBV29-1 and J usage is TRBJ1-3; D call uncertain. V lost 3 bases to trimming and J lost 0 bases, with 6 bases between them. The CDR3 has 13 residues. Germline CDR1 reads SQVTM; CDR2 reads ANQGSEA.

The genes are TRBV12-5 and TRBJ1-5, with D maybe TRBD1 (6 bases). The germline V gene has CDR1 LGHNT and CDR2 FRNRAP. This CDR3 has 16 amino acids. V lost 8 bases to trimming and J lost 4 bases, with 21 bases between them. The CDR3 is CASSRGPGQGNQPQHF. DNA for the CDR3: TGTGCTAGTTCCAGGGGACCGGGACAAGGGAATCAGCCCCAGCATTTT.

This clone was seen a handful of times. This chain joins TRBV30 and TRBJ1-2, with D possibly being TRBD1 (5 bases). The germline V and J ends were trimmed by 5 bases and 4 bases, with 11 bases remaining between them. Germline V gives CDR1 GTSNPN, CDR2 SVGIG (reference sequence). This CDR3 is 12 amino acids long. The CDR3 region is CAWGQGGYGYTF. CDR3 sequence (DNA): TGTGCCTGGGGTCAGGGCGGCTATGGCTACACCTTC. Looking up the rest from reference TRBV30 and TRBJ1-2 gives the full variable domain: SQTIHQWPATLVQPVGSPLSLECTVEGTSNPNLYWYRQAAGRGLQLLFYSVGIGQISSEVPQNLSASRPQDRQFILSSKKLLLSDSGFYLCAWGQGGYGYTFGSGTRLTVV.

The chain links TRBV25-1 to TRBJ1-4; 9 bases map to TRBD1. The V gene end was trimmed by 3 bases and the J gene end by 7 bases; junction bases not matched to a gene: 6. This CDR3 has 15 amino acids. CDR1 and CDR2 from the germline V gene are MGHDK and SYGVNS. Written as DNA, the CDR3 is TGTGCCAGCAGTGACCTACAGGGGGCGTCTGAAAAACTGTTTTTT. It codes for CASSDLQGASEKLFF.

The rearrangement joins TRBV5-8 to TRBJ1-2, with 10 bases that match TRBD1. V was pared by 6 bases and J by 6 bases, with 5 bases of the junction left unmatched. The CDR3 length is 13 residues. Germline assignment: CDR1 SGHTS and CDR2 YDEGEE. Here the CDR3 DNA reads TGTGCCAGCAACCACGGGACAGGGGATGGCTACACCTTC. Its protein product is CASNHGTGDGYTF.

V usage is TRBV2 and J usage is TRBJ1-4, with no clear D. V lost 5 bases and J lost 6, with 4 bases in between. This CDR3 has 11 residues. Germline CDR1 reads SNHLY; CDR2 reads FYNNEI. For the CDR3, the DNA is TGTGCCAGCAGTCTAGATGAAAAACTGTTTTTT. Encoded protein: CASSLDEKLFF.

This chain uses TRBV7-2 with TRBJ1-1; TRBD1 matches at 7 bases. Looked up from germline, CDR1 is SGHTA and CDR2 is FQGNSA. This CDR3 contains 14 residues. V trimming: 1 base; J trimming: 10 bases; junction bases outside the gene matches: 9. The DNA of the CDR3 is TGTGCCAGCAGCTTAGGGACGGCCGGACAGGTAGCTTTCTTT. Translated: CASSLGTAGQVAFF. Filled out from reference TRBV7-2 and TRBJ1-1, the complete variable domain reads GAGVSQSPSNKVTEKGKDVELRCDPISGHTALYWYRQSLGQGLEFLIYFQGNSAPDKSGLPSDRFSAERTGGSVSTLTIQRTQQEDSAVYLCASSLGTAGQVAFFGQGTRLTVV.

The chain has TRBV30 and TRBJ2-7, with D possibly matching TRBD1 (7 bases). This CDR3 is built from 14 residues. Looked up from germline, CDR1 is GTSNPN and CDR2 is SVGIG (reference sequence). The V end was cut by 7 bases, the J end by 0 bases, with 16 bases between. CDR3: CASGLRDSSYEQYF. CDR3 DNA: TGTGCCTCGGGACTCCGGGACAGCTCCTACGAGCAGTACTTC.

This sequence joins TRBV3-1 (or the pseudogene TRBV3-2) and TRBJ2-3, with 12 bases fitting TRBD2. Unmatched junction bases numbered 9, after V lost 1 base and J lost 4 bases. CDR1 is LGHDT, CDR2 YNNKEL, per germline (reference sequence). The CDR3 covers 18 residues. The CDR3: CASSQGTSGVGLADTQYF. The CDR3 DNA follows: TGTGCCAGCAGCCAAGGGACTAGCGGGGTCGGGTTAGCAGATACGCAGTATTTT.

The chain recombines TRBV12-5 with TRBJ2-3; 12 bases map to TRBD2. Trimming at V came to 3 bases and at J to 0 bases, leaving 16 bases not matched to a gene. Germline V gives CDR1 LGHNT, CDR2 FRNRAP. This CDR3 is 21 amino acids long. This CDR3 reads CASGFTLLLAGGGKSTDTQYF. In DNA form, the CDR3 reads TGTGCTAGTGGTTTTACACTTCTACTAGCGGGAGGAGGGAAGAGCACAGATACGCAGTATTTT.